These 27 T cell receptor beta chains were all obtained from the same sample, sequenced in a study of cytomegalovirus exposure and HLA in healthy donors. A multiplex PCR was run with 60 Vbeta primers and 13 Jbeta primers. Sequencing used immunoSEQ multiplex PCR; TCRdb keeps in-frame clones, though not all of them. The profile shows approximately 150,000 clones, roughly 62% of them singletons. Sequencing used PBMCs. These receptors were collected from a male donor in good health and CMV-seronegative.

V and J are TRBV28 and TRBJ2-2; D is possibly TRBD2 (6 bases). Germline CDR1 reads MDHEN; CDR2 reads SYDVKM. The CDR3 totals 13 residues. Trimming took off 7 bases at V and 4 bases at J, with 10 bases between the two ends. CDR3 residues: CASKRAGTGELFF. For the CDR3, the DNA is TGTGCCAGCAAGCGGGCCGGCACCGGGGAGCTGTTTTTT.

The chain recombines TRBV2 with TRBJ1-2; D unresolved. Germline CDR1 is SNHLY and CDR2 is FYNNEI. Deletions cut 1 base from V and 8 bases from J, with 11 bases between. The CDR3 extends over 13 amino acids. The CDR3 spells CASSEGRQLGYTF. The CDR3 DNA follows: TGTGCCAGCAGTGAAGGGCGGCAACTGGGCTACACCTTC.

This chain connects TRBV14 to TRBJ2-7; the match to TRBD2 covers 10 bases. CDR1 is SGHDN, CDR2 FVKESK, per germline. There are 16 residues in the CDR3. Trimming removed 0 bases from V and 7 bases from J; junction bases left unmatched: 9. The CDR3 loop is CASSQDLASGGGEQYF. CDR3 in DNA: TGTGCCAGCAGCCAAGATCTTGCTAGCGGGGGAGGGGAGCAGTACTTC. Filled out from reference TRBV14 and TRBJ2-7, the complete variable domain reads EAGVTQFPSHSVIEKGQTVTLRCDPISGHDNLYWYRRVMGKEIKFLLHFVKESKQDESGMPNNRFLAERTGGTYSTLKVQPAELEDSGVYFCASSQDLASGGGEQYFGPGTRLTVT.

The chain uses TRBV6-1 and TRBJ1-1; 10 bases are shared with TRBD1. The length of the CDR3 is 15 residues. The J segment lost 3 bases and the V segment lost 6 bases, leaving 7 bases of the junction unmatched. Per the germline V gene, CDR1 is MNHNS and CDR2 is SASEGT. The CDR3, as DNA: TGTGCCAGCAGCTTGACAGGGGGCACCTACACTGAAGCTTTCTTT. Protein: CASSLTGGTYTEAFF.

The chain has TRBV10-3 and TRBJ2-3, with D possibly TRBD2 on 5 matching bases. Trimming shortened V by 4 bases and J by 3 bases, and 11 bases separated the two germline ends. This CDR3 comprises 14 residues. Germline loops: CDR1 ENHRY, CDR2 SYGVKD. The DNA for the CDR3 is TGTGCCATCAGTGGGCCCTTAGCGACAGATACGCAGTATTTT. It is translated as CAISGPLATDTQYF.

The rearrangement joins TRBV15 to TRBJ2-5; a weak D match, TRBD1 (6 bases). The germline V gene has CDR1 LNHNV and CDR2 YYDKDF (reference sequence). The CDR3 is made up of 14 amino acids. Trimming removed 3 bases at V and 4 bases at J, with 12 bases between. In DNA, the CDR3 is TGTGCCACCAGCAGCCCCAGGGGCGTAGAGACCCAGTACTTC. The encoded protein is CATSSPRGVETQYF.

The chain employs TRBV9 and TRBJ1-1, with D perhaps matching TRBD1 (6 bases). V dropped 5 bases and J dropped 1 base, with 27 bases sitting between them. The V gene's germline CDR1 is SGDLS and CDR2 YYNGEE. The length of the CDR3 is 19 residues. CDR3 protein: CASSPTSGTSERGNTEAFF. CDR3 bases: TGTGCCAGCAGTCCAACCTCCGGGACATCCGAACGGGGGAACACTGAAGCTTTCTTT.

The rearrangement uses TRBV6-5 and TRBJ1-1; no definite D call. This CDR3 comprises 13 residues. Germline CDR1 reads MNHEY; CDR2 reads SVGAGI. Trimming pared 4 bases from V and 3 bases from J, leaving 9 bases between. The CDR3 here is CASSSRDYTEAFF. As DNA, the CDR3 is TGTGCCAGCAGTTCGAGGGATTACACTGAAGCTTTCTTT.

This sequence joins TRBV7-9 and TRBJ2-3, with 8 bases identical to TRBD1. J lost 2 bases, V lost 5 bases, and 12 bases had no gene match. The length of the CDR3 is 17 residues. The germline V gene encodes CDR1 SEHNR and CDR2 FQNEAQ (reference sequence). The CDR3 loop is CASSALTGAELTDTQYF. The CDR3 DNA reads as TGTGCCAGCAGCGCTTTGACAGGGGCGGAACTCACAGATACGCAGTATTTT. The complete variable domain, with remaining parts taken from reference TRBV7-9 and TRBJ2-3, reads DTGVSQNPRHKITKRGQNVTFRCDPISEHNRLYWYRQTLGQGPEFLTYFQNEAQLEKSRLLSDRFSAERPKGSFSTLEIQRTEQGDSAMYLCASSALTGAELTDTQYFGPGTRLTVL.

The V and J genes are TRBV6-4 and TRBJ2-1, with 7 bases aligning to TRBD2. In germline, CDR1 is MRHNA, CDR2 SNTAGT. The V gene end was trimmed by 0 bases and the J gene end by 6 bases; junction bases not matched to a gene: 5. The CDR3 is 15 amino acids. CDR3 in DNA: TGTGCCAGCAGTGACTCGATCGGCGGGGGCAATGAGCAGTTCTTC. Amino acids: CASSDSIGGGNEQFF.

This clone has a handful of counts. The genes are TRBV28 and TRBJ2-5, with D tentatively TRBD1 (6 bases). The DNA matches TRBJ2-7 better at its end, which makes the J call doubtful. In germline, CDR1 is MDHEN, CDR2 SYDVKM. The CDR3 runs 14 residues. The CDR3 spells CASSPRGLPYEQYF. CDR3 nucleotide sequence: TGTGCCAGCAGTCCCAGGGGCCTCCCCTACGAGCAGTACTTC.

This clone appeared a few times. The CDR3 loop is CASGPRGFGDEQYF. Here the CDR3 DNA reads TGTGCCAGCGGGCCCAGGGGTTTCGGCGACGAGCAGTACTTC. The rearrangement uses TRBV7-8 and TRBJ2-7; maybe TRBD1 (6 bases). Per the germline V gene, CDR1 is SGHVS and CDR2 is FQNEAQ. V lost 8 bases and J 5 bases, leaving 19 bases between the germline ends. The CDR3 has 14 amino acids. Variable domain in full (rest from reference TRBV7-8 and TRBJ2-7): GAGVSQSPRYKVAKRGQDVALRCDPISGHVSLFWYQQALGQGPEFLTYFQNEAQLDKSGLPSDRFFAERPEGSVSTLKIQRTQQEDSAVYLCASGPRGFGDEQYFGPGTRLTVT.

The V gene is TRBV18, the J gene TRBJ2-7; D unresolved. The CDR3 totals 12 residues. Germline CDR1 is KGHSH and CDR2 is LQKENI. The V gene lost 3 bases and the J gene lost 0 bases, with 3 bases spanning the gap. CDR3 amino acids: CASSPYSYEQYF. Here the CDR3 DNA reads TGTGCCAGCTCACCCTACTCCTACGAGCAGTACTTC.

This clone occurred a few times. DNA of the CDR3: TGTGCCTGGGAGCGGGGGGGCTTAAATGAGCAGTTCTTC. Its protein is CAWERGGLNEQFF. The chain uses TRBV30 and TRBJ2-1, with 10 bases identical to TRBD2. V lost 5 bases and J lost 7; bases outside the gene matches: 5. This CDR3 region has 13 residues. Germline V gene data show CDR1 as GTSNPN and CDR2 as SVGIG (reference sequence).

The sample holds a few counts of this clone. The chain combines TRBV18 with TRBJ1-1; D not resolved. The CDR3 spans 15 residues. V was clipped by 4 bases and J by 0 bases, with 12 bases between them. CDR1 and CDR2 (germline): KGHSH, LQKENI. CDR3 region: CASSLLPRLNTEAFF. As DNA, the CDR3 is TGTGCCAGCTCACTTCTGCCCCGGTTGAACACTGAAGCTTTCTTT.

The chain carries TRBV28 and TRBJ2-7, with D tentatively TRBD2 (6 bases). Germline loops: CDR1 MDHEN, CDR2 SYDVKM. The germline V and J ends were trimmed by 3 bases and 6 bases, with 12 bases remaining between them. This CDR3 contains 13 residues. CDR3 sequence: CASSLGVEGEQYF. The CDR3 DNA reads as TGTGCCAGCAGTTTGGGGGTGGAGGGCGAGCAGTACTTC.

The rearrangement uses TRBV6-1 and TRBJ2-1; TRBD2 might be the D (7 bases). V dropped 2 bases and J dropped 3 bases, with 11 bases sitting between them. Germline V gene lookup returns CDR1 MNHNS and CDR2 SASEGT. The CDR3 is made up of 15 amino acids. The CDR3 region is CASSEWGGLYNEQFF. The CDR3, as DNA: TGTGCCAGCAGTGAATGGGGGGGGCTCTACAATGAGCAGTTCTTC.

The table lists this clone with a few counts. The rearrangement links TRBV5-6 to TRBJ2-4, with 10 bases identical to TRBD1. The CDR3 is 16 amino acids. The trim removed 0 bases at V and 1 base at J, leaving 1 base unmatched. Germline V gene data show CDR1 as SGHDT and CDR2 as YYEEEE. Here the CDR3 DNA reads TGTGCCAGCAGCTTGGCGGGACAGGGGGCCAAAAACATTCAGTACTTC. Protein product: CASSLAGQGAKNIQYF.

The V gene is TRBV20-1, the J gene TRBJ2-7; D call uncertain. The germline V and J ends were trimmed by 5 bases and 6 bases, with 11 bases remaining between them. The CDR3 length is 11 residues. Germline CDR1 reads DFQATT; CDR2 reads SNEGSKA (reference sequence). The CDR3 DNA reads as TGCAGTGCTCCCACCGGTAGCGAGCAGTACTTC. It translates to CSAPTGSEQYF.

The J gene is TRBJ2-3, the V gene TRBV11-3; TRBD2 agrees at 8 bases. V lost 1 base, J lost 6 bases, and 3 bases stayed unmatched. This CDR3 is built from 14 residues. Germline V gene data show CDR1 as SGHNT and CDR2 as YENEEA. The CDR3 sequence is CASSLAGGWDTQYF. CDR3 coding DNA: TGTGCCAGCAGCTTAGCGGGGGGGTGGGATACGCAGTATTTT.

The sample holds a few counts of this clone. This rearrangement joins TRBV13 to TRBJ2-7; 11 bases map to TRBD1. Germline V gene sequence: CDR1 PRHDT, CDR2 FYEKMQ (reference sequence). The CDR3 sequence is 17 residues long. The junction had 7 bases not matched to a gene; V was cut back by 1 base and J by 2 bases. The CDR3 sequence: CASSLVSLGQGAYEQYF. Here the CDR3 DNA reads TGTGCCAGCAGCTTAGTAAGCCTGGGACAGGGGGCCTACGAGCAGTACTTC.

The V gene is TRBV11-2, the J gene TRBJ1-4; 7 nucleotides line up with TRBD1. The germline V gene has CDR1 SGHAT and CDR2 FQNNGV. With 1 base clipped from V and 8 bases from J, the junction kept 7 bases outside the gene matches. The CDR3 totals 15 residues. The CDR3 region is CASSLATGAREKLFF. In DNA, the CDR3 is TGTGCCAGCAGCTTAGCTACAGGGGCCCGCGAAAAACTGTTTTTT.

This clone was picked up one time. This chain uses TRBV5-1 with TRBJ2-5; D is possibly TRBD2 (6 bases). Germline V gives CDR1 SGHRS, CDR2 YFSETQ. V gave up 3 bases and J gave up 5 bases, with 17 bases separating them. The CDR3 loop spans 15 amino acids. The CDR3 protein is CASSWGDVRGETQYF. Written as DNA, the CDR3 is TGCGCCAGCAGCTGGGGGGACGTCCGGGGGGAGACCCAGTACTTC.

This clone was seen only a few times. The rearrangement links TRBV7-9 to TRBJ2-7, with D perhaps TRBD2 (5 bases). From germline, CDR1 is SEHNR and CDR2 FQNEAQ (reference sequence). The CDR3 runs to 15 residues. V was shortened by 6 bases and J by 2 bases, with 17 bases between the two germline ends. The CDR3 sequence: CASSQPRGGPYEQYF. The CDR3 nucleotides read TGTGCCAGCAGTCAACCCCGTGGCGGGCCCTACGAGCAGTACTTC.

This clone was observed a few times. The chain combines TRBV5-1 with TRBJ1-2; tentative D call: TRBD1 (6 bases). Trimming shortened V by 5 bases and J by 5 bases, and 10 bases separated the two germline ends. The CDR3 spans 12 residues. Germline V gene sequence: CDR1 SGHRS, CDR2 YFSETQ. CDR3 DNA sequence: TGCGCCAGCAGGCCGGACAGATATGGCTACACCTTC. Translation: CASRPDRYGYTF.

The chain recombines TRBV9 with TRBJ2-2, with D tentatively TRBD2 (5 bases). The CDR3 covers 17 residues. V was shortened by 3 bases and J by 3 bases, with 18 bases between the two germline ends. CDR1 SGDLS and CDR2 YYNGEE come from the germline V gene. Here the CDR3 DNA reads TGTGCCAGCAGCGCCGCCTCATATCTCGGGGACACCGGGGAGCTGTTTTTT. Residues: CASSAASYLGDTGELFF.

CDR3 bases: TGTGCCAGCAGTTCCGCGCAGGGGATAGGTCAGCCCCAGCATTTT. This gives the protein CASSSAQGIGQPQHF. J is TRBJ1-5 and V is TRBV6-6; D might be TRBD1 (6 bases). Trimming left V 4 bases short and J 6 bases short, with 16 bases between. This CDR3 has 15 residues. Germline loops: CDR1 MNHNY, CDR2 SVGAGI (reference sequence).